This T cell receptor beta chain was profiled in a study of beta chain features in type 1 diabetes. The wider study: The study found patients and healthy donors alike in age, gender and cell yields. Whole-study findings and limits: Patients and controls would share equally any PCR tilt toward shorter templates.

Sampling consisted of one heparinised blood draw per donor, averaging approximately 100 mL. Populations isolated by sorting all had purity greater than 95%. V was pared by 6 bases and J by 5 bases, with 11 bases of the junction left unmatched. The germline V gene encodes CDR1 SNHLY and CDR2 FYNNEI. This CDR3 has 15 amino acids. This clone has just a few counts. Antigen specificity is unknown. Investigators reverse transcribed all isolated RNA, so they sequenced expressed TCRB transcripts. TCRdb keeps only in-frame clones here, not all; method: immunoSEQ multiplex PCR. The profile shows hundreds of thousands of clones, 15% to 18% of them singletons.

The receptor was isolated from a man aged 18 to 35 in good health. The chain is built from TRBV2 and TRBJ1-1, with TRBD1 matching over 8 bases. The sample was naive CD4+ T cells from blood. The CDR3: CASRRQGQKRTEAFF. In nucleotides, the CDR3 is TGTGCCAGCAGGAGACAGGGGCAAAAGCGGACTGAAGCTTTCTTT. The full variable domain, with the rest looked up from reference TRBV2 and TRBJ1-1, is EPEVTQTPSHQVTQMGQEVILRCVPISNHLYFYWYRQILGQKVEFLVSFYNNEISEKSEIFDDQFSVERPDGSNFTLKIRSTKLEDSAMYFCASRRQGQKRTEAFFGQGTRLTVV.